The rows below give T cell receptor beta chains drawn from one sample of a study of graft-versus-host responses after intestinal transplantation. This table comes from immunoSEQ multiplex PCR, and its TCRdb copy is limited to in-frame clones, with some not included. In the table there are about 85,000 clones, 80% to 95% of which are singletons. What these receptors recognize is not known. Specimen: unstimulated CD8+ T cells sorted from spleen or lymph node cells, collected before transplant. These receptors came from a human donor who was the organ donor for an intestinal transplant. Each CDR3 is given with its conserved first and last residue. D genes are given only for firm matches. Clone size is given for some rows only: seen once, a few or many times, or a class if the clone is expanded.

>TRBV27|TRBD2|TRBJ2-3|.
TGTGCCAGCAGTTTATCGACTAGCGGGGCATCAGATACGCAGTATTTT
CASSLSTSGASDTQYF
>TRBV13|.|TRBJ1-2|.
TGTGCCAGCAGCTTAGTAGGGGCAGGACTTAACTATGGCTACACCTTC
CASSLVGAGLNYGYTF
>TRBV4-1|.|TRBJ2-2|.
TGCGCCAGCAGCCACGAGGTAGCCGGGGAGCTGTTTTTT
CASSHEVAGELFF
>TRBV9|TRBD1|TRBJ2-1|once
TGTGCCAGCAGCGTAGAGGGACAGGGGTTCTACAATGAGCAGTTCTTC
CASSVEGQGFYNEQFF
>TRBV5-1|.|TRBJ1-2|.
TGCGCCAGCAGCTACCTAGGCCGACTGGAATATGGCTACACCTTC
CASSYLGRLEYGYTF
>TRBV4-1|TRBD1|TRBJ1-2|.
TGCGCCAGCAGCCAAATTGAACAGGGGTCCTATGGCTACACCTTC
CASSQIEQGSYGYTF
>TRBV5-4|.|TRBJ1-6|.
TGTGCCAGCAGTCGGGGGGAGAATTCACCCCTCCACTTT
CASSRGENSPLHF
>TRBV5-4|.|TRBJ2-5|.
TGTGCCAGCAGCTTGACGGGGGAGGAGTTACCGGAGACCCAGTACTTC
CASSLTGEELPETQYF
>TRBV30|.|TRBJ2-7|.
TGTGCCTGGGACAAGCAAACACCCCACTACGAGCAGTACTTC
CAWDKQTPHYEQYF
>TRBV6-6|.|TRBJ1-1|.
TGTGCCAGCAGTCTCCTCAGGGGAATGGAAACTGAAGCTTTCTTT
CASSLLRGMETEAFF
>TRBV13|.|TRBJ1-5|.
TGTGCCAGCAGCATCGGGACATTAGCCCAGCATTTT
CASSIGTLAQHF
>TRBV30|.|TRBJ2-7|.
TGTGCCTGGAGTGTATACAGTTCCTACGAGCAGTACTTC
CAWSVYSSYEQYF
>TRBV4-1|.|TRBJ1-6|.
TGCGCCAGCAGCCAAGGACAGGACACTTCACCCCTCCACTTT
CASSQGQDTSPLHF
>TRBV6-5|TRBD1|TRBJ1-2|.
TGTGCCAGCAGTTACCGGGGGACAGGGAGCTATGGCTACACCTTC
CASSYRGTGSYGYTF
>TRBV21-1|.|TRBJ2-1|.
TGTGCCAGCAGCGCCAGCGGGAGGGTATTGAATGAGCAGTTCTTC
CASSASGRVLNEQFF
>TRBV11-2|.|TRBJ2-5|once
TGTGCCAGCGGCGGGGCATCCGGGACCCAGTACTTC
CASGGASGTQYF
>TRBV11-3|.|TRBJ1-1|once
TGTGCCAGCCGAGGTGCGGTTGCTGAAGCTTTCTTT
CASRGAVAEAFF
>TRBV9|TRBD2|TRBJ2-1|.
TGTGCCAGCAGCGTAGAAGGTAGCGGGGGGGCCTCATACAATGAGCAGTTCTTC
CASSVEGSGGASYNEQFF
>TRBV7-6|TRBD2|TRBJ2-1|.
TGTGCCAGCAGCAAGACTAGACTAGCGGGGACCAATGAGCAGTTCTTC
CASSKTRLAGTNEQFF
>TRBV11-2|.|TRBJ1-1|.
TGTGCCAGCAGCCTATTATCTGAAGCTTTCTTT
CASSLLSEAFF
>TRBV30|TRBD2|TRBJ2-6|.
TGTGCCTGGGAACAAACGAGGTCGGCTAGCGGGGAAGTTTCTGGGGCCAACGTCCTGACTTTC
CAWEQTRSASGEVSGANVLTF
>TRBV4-1|TRBD1|TRBJ1-3|.
TGCGCCAGCAGCCAGGGGACAGCAAATGGAAACACCATATATTTT
CASSQGTANGNTIYF
>TRBV7-9|TRBD1|TRBJ2-7|.
TGTGCCAGCAGCCCTGTGGGGACAGGGGCCTACGAGCAGTACTTC
CASSPVGTGAYEQYF
>TRBV29-1|TRBD1|TRBJ2-7|.
TGCAGCGTTGAAGGCCGGACAGGGGGCGGTTTCTACGAGCAGTACTTC
CSVEGRTGGGFYEQYF
>TRBV21-1|.|TRBJ1-1|.
TGTGCCAGCAGAGATCCGGGGGGGGATATGAACACTGAAGCTTTCTTT
CASRDPGGDMNTEAFF